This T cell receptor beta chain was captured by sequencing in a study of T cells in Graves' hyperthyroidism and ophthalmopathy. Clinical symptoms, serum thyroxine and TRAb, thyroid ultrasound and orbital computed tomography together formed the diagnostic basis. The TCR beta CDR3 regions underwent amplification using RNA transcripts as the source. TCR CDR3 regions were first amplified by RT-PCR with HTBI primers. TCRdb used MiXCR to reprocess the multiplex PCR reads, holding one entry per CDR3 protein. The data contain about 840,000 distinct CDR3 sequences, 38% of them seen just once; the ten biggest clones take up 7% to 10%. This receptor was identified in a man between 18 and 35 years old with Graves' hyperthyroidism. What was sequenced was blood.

The CDR3 bases are TGTGCCAGCAGTTATTGGGCCCAAGGAGGCTACGAGCAGTACTTC. This sequence encodes CASSYWAQGGYEQYF. The rearrangement links TRBV6-9 to TRBJ2-7, with a weak D call TRBD2 (5 bases). V was shortened by 1 base and J by 3 bases, with 13 bases between the two germline ends. The germline V gene encodes CDR1 MNHGY and CDR2 SVAAGI. This CDR3 has 15 residues.